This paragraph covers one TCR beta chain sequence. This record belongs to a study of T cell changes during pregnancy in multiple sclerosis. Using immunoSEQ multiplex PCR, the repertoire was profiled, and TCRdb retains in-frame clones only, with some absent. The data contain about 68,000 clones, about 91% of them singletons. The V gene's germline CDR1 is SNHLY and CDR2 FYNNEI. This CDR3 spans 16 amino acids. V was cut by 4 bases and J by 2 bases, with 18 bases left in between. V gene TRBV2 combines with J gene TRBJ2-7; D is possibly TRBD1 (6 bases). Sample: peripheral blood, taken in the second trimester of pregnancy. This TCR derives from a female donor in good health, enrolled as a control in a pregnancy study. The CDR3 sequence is CASSVPEGHLAYEQYF. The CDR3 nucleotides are TGTGCCAGCAGTGTTCCCGAGGGACATCTAGCCTACGAGCAGTACTTC.